A single sample is the source of the 29 T cell receptor beta chains below, sequenced in a study of CD8 T cells in ankylosing spondylitis. From the 5' RACE reads, TCRdb called clonotypes with MiXCR, one entry per CDR3 protein. The sample holds about 700,000 distinct CDR3 sequences, around 19% seen once. Which antigens these TCRs recognize remains unknown. General study findings and limits: Blood from ankylosing spondylitis patients appeared to carry a characteristic eight-variant TCR beta motif.

The specimen was blood, either unsorted or a sorted T cell fraction (not recorded which). All receptors derive from a male donor with ankylosing spondylitis.

The chain links TRBV29-1 to TRBJ2-2; no definite D call. V gave up 2 bases and J gave up 6 bases, with 7 bases separating them. Germline CDR1 is SQVTM and CDR2 is ANQGSEA. The CDR3 spans 12 residues. The CDR3 bases are TGCAGCGTTGAACGCGGATCCGGGGAGCTGTTTTTT. Amino acids: CSVERGSGELFF.

The rearrangement uses TRBV6-2 or TRBV6-3 and TRBJ2-3; D gene unclear. Germline CDR1 and CDR2: MNHEY and SVGEGT. V was pared by 2 bases and J by 0 bases, with 9 bases between. CDR3 length: 15 amino acids. The DNA of the CDR3 is TGTGCCAGCAGTTACGCTGAGACTAGCACAGATACGCAGTATTTT. Protein product: CASSYAETSTDTQYF.

This chain's CDR3 is CASSAYQETQYF. Here the CDR3 DNA reads TGTGCCAGTAGCGCATACCAAGAGACCCAGTACTTC. The V gene is TRBV19, the J gene TRBJ2-5; no clear D gene. Germline CDR1 is LNHDA and CDR2 is SQIVND (reference sequence). The CDR3 runs 12 residues. V lost 6 bases, J lost 0 bases, and 5 bases lay in between.

The rearrangement uses TRBV12-3 or TRBV12-4 and TRBJ2-2; the D gene is possibly TRBD1 (5 bases). V lost 8 bases to trimming and J lost 5 bases, with 18 bases between them. The length of the CDR3 is 15 residues. CDR3 loop: CASLDQGIGTGELFF. CDR3 nucleotide sequence: TGTGCCAGCTTGGATCAGGGAATTGGAACCGGGGAGCTGTTTTTT.

This clonotype has more than one count but fewer than ten. This rearrangement joins TRBV11-2 to TRBJ2-7; TRBD1 matches 8 bases. J was trimmed by 3 bases and V by 0 bases; bases with no gene match: 7. CDR3 size: 16 residues. CDR1 is SGHAT, CDR2 FQNNGV, per germline. In nucleotides, the CDR3 is TGTGCCAGCAGCTTAGATCTTCGGACAGGGCTCTACGAGCAGTACTTC. Protein: CASSLDLRTGLYEQYF.

The rearrangement joins TRBV3-1 to TRBJ2-1; 7 bases map to TRBD2. After removal of 5 bases from V and 7 bases from J, the junction contained 8 bases not matched to a gene. Germline CDR1 LGHDT, CDR2 YNNKEL (reference sequence). The CDR3 has 14 amino acids. CDR3 region: CASSGSGADNEQFF. CDR3 sequence (DNA): TGTGCCAGCAGCGGCAGCGGGGCTGATAATGAGCAGTTCTTC.

The chain combines TRBV3-1 with TRBJ2-2; D call uncertain. Trimming removed 4 bases at V and 2 bases at J, with 23 bases between. CDR3 length: 19 amino acids. The germline CDR1 and CDR2 sequences are LGHDT and YNNKEL (reference sequence). The CDR3 is CASSLKPSLGTSNTGELFF. DNA of the CDR3: TGTGCCAGCAGCCTGAAACCCTCTCTAGGAACCTCTAACACCGGGGAGCTGTTTTTT.

The rearrangement uses TRBV20-1 and TRBJ2-1; 10 positions agree with TRBD1. The CDR3 extends over 13 amino acids. The J segment lost 9 bases and the V segment lost 6 bases, leaving 8 bases of the junction unmatched. Germline loops: CDR1 DFQATT, CDR2 SNEGSKA (reference sequence). CDR3 loop: CSAPGQGFPEQFF. The CDR3 region has the DNA TGCAGTGCCCCGGGACAGGGGTTCCCTGAGCAGTTCTTC.

This clonotype was detected a few times. This CDR3 is CASTVGQGLNQPQHF. The CDR3 nucleotides are TGTGCCAGCACCGTGGGACAGGGGCTCAATCAGCCCCAGCATTTT. The V call is TRBV7-8, the J call TRBJ1-5; 10 bases are a match to TRBD1. The CDR3 is 15 residues long. V dropped 7 bases and J dropped 3; count of bases not matched to a gene: 6. CDR1 is SGHVS, CDR2 FQNEAQ, per germline.

In its sample, this clonotype was seen many times. V usage is TRBV15 and J usage is TRBJ2-3, with D perhaps TRBD2 (5 bases). Germline assignment: CDR1 LNHNV and CDR2 YYDKDF (reference sequence). V lost 1 base, J lost 1 base, and 9 bases lay in between. CDR3 length: 15 amino acids. The CDR3 is CATSRVNGGTDTQYF. The CDR3, as DNA: TGTGCCACCAGCAGAGTAAACGGGGGCACAGATACGCAGTATTTT.

This chain links TRBV11-2 with TRBJ2-7; D is unclear. V lost 4 bases and J lost 7, with 14 bases in between. CDR1 SGHAT and CDR2 FQNNGV come from the germline V gene. The CDR3 totals 13 residues. The CDR3 sequence: CASSSRSAGEQYF. CDR3 coding DNA: TGTGCCAGCAGCTCCCGGTCGGCCGGGGAGCAGTACTTC.

The table lists this clonotype with a few counts. The V gene is TRBV24-1, the J gene TRBJ2-3; unclear D gene. Germline CDR1 and CDR2: KGHDR and SFDVKD. Trimming removed 0 bases at V and 2 bases at J, with 8 bases between. The CDR3 has 15 residues. The CDR3 nucleotides are TGTGCCACCAGTGATTTGTCTGGAGACACAGATACGCAGTATTTT. As protein: CATSDLSGDTDTQYF.

The chain uses TRBV12-3 or TRBV12-4 and TRBJ1-1; 9 nucleotides align to TRBD1. CDR3 length: 14 residues. V was clipped by 8 bases and J by 0 bases; unmatched bases: 4. The CDR3 spells CASGRTGVNTEAFF. CDR3 sequence (DNA): TGTGCCAGCGGGCGGACAGGGGTGAACACTGAAGCTTTCTTT.

This chain connects TRBV18 to TRBJ2-5, with TRBD2 matching 9 bases. Germline CDR1 and CDR2: KGHSH and LQKENI. The junction had 6 bases not matched to a gene; V was cut back by 3 bases and J by 1 base. The CDR3 sequence is 16 residues long. The CDR3 nucleotides are TGTGCCAGCTCACCGCCTAGCGGGGAATCCCAAGAGACCCAGTACTTC. The encoded protein is CASSPPSGESQETQYF.

The rearrangement joins TRBV28 to TRBJ2-7; maybe TRBD1 (6 bases). This CDR3 has 14 residues. The V end was cut by 4 bases, the J end by 2 bases, with 12 bases between. CDR1 is MDHEN and CDR2 is SYDVKM in the germline V gene. CDR3 coding DNA: TGTGCCAGCAGTTCCCCCGACAGGCCCTACGAGCAGTACTTC. Translating gives CASSSPDRPYEQYF.

In DNA form, the CDR3 reads TGTGCCAGCAGTTTAGCGGAAGAAGACGAGCAGTACTTC. Its translation: CASSLAEEDEQYF. J is TRBJ2-7 and V is TRBV12-3 or TRBV12-4; D not certain. The germline V and J ends were trimmed by 0 bases and 5 bases, with 8 bases remaining between them. There are 13 residues in the CDR3.

The chain combines TRBV6-2 or TRBV6-3 with TRBJ2-1, with TRBD2 identical over 9 bases. CDR1 MNHEY and CDR2 SVGEGT come from the germline V gene. The CDR3 contains 11 residues. Trimming cost V 7 bases and J 9 bases; bases outside gene matches: 1. The CDR3 nucleotides are TGTGCCAGCACGCGGGGGGGTGAGCAGTTCTTC. Translation gives CASTRGGEQFF.

This rearrangement joins TRBV2 to TRBJ1-5; no firm D call. Per germline, CDR1 SNHLY and CDR2 FYNNEI. Trimming took 5 bases from V and 6 from J, leaving 14 bases between them. The CDR3 is made up of 14 amino acids. The DNA for the CDR3 is TGTGCCAGCAGTCGAGGGAGTCCCCCTCAGCCCCAGCATTTT. Amino acids: CASSRGSPPQPQHF.

The rearrangement joins TRBV2 to TRBJ2-3; either TRBD1 or TRBD2 may supply D (6 bases each). Deletions cut 7 bases from V and 1 base from J, with 18 bases between. The CDR3 has 16 residues. Per the germline V gene, CDR1 is SNHLY and CDR2 is FYNNEI. CDR3 loop: CASIPTGACCTDTQYF. The CDR3 nucleotides read TGTGCCAGCATTCCCACGGGGGCTTGTTGCACAGATACGCAGTATTTT.

The gene calls are TRBV29-1 and TRBJ2-1; perhaps TRBD2 as D (6 bases). Germline CDR1 is SQVTM and CDR2 is ANQGSEA. The CDR3 has 15 residues. The ends were cut back, 4 bases at V and 5 bases at J, with 18 bases in the middle. CDR3 DNA sequence: TGCAGCGTTGCTGATTCAGGAGGGCCTAACAATGAGCAGTTCTTC. Its translation: CSVADSGGPNNEQFF.

This clonotype was seen only a few times. The V call is TRBV7-6, the J call TRBJ1-5; no clear D. CDR3 length equals 14 residues. The germline gives CDR1 SGHVS, CDR2 FNYEAQ. V was shortened by 4 bases and J by 4 bases, with 11 bases between the two germline ends. For the CDR3, the DNA is TGTGCCAGCAGCTCCTCGGACCCTAATCAGCCCCAGCATTTT. Protein: CASSSSDPNQPQHF.

The gene calls are TRBV4-1 and TRBJ1-1, with 8 nucleotides matching TRBD1. The germline gives CDR1 MGHRA, CDR2 YSYEKL. Germline trimming cut 1 base from V and 3 bases from J; bases unmatched to any gene: 7. This CDR3 comprises 16 residues. The CDR3: CASSQGATGAYTEAFF. CDR3 sequence (DNA): TGCGCCAGCAGCCAAGGAGCGACAGGGGCGTACACTGAAGCTTTCTTT.

Ten or more counts support this clonotype. J is TRBJ2-7 and V is TRBV5-1, with 7 positions matching TRBD1. The CDR3 sequence is 13 residues long. Looked up from germline, CDR1 is SGHRS and CDR2 is YFSETQ. V gave up 3 bases and J gave up 1 base; unmatched junction bases: 1. Here the CDR3 reads CASSSDRSYEQYF. The DNA of the CDR3 is TGCGCCAGCAGCTCGGACAGGTCCTACGAGCAGTACTTC.

A few counts support this clonotype. This rearrangement joins TRBV28 to TRBJ1-2, with 10 bases fitting TRBD1. This CDR3 is built from 14 residues. In germline, CDR1 is MDHEN, CDR2 SYDVKM. Trimming removed 10 bases from V and 3 bases from J; junction bases left unmatched: 8. CDR3 nucleotides: TGTGCCATTAACCGACAGGGGGCGGACTATGGCTACACCTTC. Residues: CAINRQGADYGYTF.

The chain joins TRBV7-8 to TRBJ2-7; D might be TRBD1 or TRBD2, each matching 5 bases. Germline assignment: CDR1 SGHVS and CDR2 FQNEAQ. This CDR3 is built from 16 residues. Trimming removed 5 bases from V and 4 bases from J, with 21 bases in between. As DNA, the CDR3 is TGTGCCAGCAGCACCCCCGGGACCGATAGTATTTACGAGCAGTACTTC. Translation: CASSTPGTDSIYEQYF.

The V gene is TRBV29-1, the J gene TRBJ2-3; D is unclear. The V and J ends lost 5 bases and 1 base respectively, with 10 bases between them. Germline lookup yields CDR1 SQVTM and CDR2 ANQGSEA. This CDR3 has 13 residues. The CDR3 nucleotides read TGCAGCGTTCGTCCGGAAGGCACAGATACGCAGTATTTT. Its translation: CSVRPEGTDTQYF.

The chain joins TRBV4-2 to TRBJ2-5; 10 bases fit TRBD2. CDR3 length equals 15 residues. Germline V lookup: CDR1 LGHNA, CDR2 YNFKEQ. V was clipped by 5 bases and J by 8 bases; unmatched bases: 11. The CDR3 loop reads CASSTSSGGSETQYF. The CDR3 DNA reads TGTGCCAGCAGCACATCTAGCGGGGGCTCGGAAACCCAGTACTTC.

This clonotype has more than one count but fewer than ten. The gene calls are TRBV5-1 and TRBJ2-7; perhaps D is TRBD1 or TRBD2 (5 bases each). The CDR3 is 15 amino acids. Germline CDR1 reads SGHRS; CDR2 reads YFSETQ. With 0 bases removed from V and 4 bases from J, the gap between germline ends came to 14 bases. CDR3 sequence: CASSLGTMGEYEQYF. As DNA, the CDR3 is TGCGCCAGCAGCTTGGGCACGATGGGGGAATACGAGCAGTACTTC.

This clonotype has only a few counts. The rearrangement joins TRBV7-2 to TRBJ2-1; tentative D call: TRBD1 (6 bases). The V gene's germline CDR1 is SGHTA and CDR2 FQGNSA. The CDR3 has 15 residues. Trimming pared 6 bases from V and 0 bases from J, leaving 12 bases between. CDR3 DNA: TGTGCCAGCAGACGAAACAGGGACTCCTACAATGAGCAGTTCTTC. Protein product: CASRRNRDSYNEQFF.